The 29 T cell receptor beta chains below come from one sample, sequenced in a study of blood T cell repertoires in COVID-19. This table comes from immunoSEQ multiplex PCR, and its TCRdb copy is limited to in-frame clones, with some not included. The data show roughly 300,000 clones, 70% to 90% seen once. Sequencing input: peripheral blood. The receptors here all came from a man in his late teens or twenties who had recovered from COVID-19.

This chain joins TRBV9 and TRBJ2-1, with 12 bases identical to TRBD1. With 3 bases clipped from V and 6 bases from J, the junction kept 7 bases outside the gene matches. The length of the CDR3 is 16 residues. The germline CDR1 and CDR2 sequences are SGDLS and YYNGEE. CDR3 nucleotides: TGTGCCAGCAGCGCCGGGACAGGGGGCCCTGGCAATGAGCAGTTCTTC. It specifies CASSAGTGGPGNEQFF.

V usage is TRBV12-3 or TRBV12-4 and J usage is TRBJ1-6; 7 nucleotides agree with TRBD1. The junction had 5 bases not matched to a gene; V was cut back by 5 bases and J by 10 bases. The CDR3 spans 13 residues. The CDR3 region has the DNA TGTGCCAGCAGTGACAGGGTCGACTCACCCCTCCACTTT. Protein product: CASSDRVDSPLHF.

V gene TRBV4-3 combines with J gene TRBJ1-2; 9 nucleotides match TRBD1. CDR1 is LGHNA and CDR2 is YSLEER in the germline V gene. The CDR3 sequence is 15 residues long. After removal of 0 bases from V and 10 bases from J, the junction contained 9 bases not matched to a gene. CDR3 amino acids: CASSQDPGTGISYTF. The DNA of the CDR3 is TGCGCCAGCAGCCAAGATCCCGGGACAGGGATTTCCTACACCTTC.

V is TRBV6-5 and J is TRBJ2-1; 8 nucleotides line up with TRBD1. Germline CDR1 and CDR2: MNHEY and SVGAGI. With 5 bases clipped from V and 14 bases from J, the junction kept 14 bases outside the gene matches. This CDR3 has 14 residues. CDR3 in DNA: TGTGCCAGCAGTCAAATCAGTCATTCGGGACAGGAGTTCTTC. This encodes CASSQISHSGQEFF.

The chain couples TRBV5-1 to TRBJ2-7; 12 nucleotides align to TRBD1. Germline assignment: CDR1 SGHRS and CDR2 YFSETQ. The CDR3 extends over 17 amino acids. V shed 4 bases, J shed 3 bases, and the junction held 11 bases outside the gene matches. The CDR3 nucleotides read TGCGCCAGCAGCCCGAATCCCGGGACAGGGGGCCTCTACGAGCAGTACTTC. This sequence encodes CASSPNPGTGGLYEQYF.

This clone was recorded a few times. The genes are TRBV2 and TRBJ2-2; D is possibly TRBD1 (5 bases). The CDR3 sequence is 14 residues long. V lost 5 bases and J 3 bases, leaving 10 bases between the germline ends. Germline V gives CDR1 SNHLY, CDR2 FYNNEI. CDR3 DNA sequence: TGTGCCAGCAGTATCGCAGGGCACACCGGGGAGCTGTTTTTT. Translating it yields CASSIAGHTGELFF.

The V and J genes are TRBV3-1 (or the pseudogene TRBV3-2) and TRBJ2-2; tentative D call: TRBD2 (6 bases). Germline loops: CDR1 LGHDT, CDR2 YNNKEL (reference sequence). The CDR3 spans 14 residues. V shed 1 base and J shed 13 bases, with 16 bases lying between them. Here the CDR3 DNA reads TGTGCCAGCAGCCAAGGGGGCGGGACCCGGGGGCTGTTTTTT. Translation: CASSQGGGTRGLFF.

The chain recombines TRBV7-6 with TRBJ2-7; a weak D match, TRBD1 (5 bases). The CDR3 has 12 amino acids. Germline V lookup: CDR1 SGHVS, CDR2 FNYEAQ. Trimming took off 4 bases at V and 7 bases at J, with 11 bases between the two ends. In DNA form, the CDR3 reads TGTGCCAGCAGCTACCAGGGCGGAGAGCAGTACTTC. This translates into CASSYQGGEQYF. The full variable domain, in which reference TRBV7-6 and TRBJ2-7 provide the parts outside the CDR3, is GAGVSQSPRYKVTKRGQDVALRCDPISGHVSLYWYRQALGQGPEFLTYFNYEAQQDKSGLPNDRFSAERPEGSISTLTIQRTEQRDSAMYRCASSYQGGEQYFGPGTRLTVT.

This chain links TRBV23-1 with TRBJ2-6; possible D gene TRBD1, 8 bases. TRBV23-1 carries the ORF label, with uncertain function. Trimming shortened V by 2 bases and J by 0 bases, and 20 bases separated the two germline ends. The CDR3 spans 20 residues. The CDR3 DNA follows: TGCGCCAGCAGTCAAAGGGAGGGACAGGACACAAGCTCTGGGGCCAACGTCCTGACTTTC. Amino acids: CASSQREGQDTSSGANVLTF.

The chain couples TRBV27 to TRBJ2-4, with TRBD2 as a possible D gene (7 bases). CDR1 is MNHEY, CDR2 SMNVEV, per germline (reference sequence). There are 17 residues in the CDR3. V dropped 7 bases and J dropped 0 bases, with 19 bases sitting between them. CDR3 in DNA: TGTGCCAGCACCAAGAGAACAGGGAGGGAAGCCAAAAACATTCAGTACTTC. This encodes CASTKRTGREAKNIQYF.

The V call is TRBV6-1, the J call TRBJ1-4, with D hard to call. The V and J ends lost 1 base and 8 bases respectively, with 14 bases between them. Germline loops: CDR1 MNHNS, CDR2 SASEGT. The CDR3 covers 15 residues. The CDR3 DNA follows: TGTGCCAGCAGTGAAGACGGAGGATATGGGGAAAAACTGTTTTTT. This encodes CASSEDGGYGEKLFF.

This chain links TRBV6-2 or TRBV6-3 with TRBJ2-7; 14 bases fit TRBD2. Germline-derived CDR1 and CDR2 are MNHEY and SVGEGT. The CDR3 has 15 residues. After removal of 5 bases from V and 9 bases from J, the junction contained 9 bases not matched to a gene. CDR3 in DNA: TGTGCCAGCAGTCGGAAGGGACTAGCGGGGGAAAGGCAGTACTTC. It is translated as CASSRKGLAGERQYF.

The V gene is TRBV9, the J gene TRBJ2-2, with 9 bases lining up with TRBD1. This CDR3 region has 20 residues. J was trimmed by 0 bases and V by 1 base; bases with no gene match: 13. Germline V gene lookup returns CDR1 SGDLS and CDR2 YYNGEE. The CDR3 DNA is TGTGCCAGCAGCGTAAATCCCCGGGACAGGGCTATCGCGAACACCGGGGAGCTGTTTTTT. Its translation is CASSVNPRDRAIANTGELFF.

The chain combines TRBV7-9 with TRBJ1-2, with 8 bases that match TRBD1. The CDR3 is 17 amino acids. The germline CDR1 and CDR2 sequences are SEHNR and FQNEAQ (reference sequence). V shed 3 bases, J shed 4 bases, and the junction held 13 bases outside the gene matches. Here the CDR3 DNA reads TGTGCCAGCAGCTTCGGGACAGGATCCCACCCTGCCTATGGCTACACCTTC. Its protein is CASSFGTGSHPAYGYTF.

The chain recombines TRBV30 with TRBJ1-1; D is possibly TRBD1 (5 bases). The germline CDR1 and CDR2 sequences are GTSNPN and SVGIG (reference sequence). This CDR3 region has 12 residues. V was shortened by 4 bases and J by 5 bases, with 11 bases between the two germline ends. CDR3 coding DNA: TGTGCCTGGATGCAGGGAAAAACTGAAGCTTTCTTT. Its protein is CAWMQGKTEAFF.

In this sample, this clone turned up once. This chain uses TRBV14 with TRBJ2-7, with 7 bases identical to TRBD1. V was clipped by 4 bases and J by 2 bases; unmatched bases: 8. The germline V gene has CDR1 SGHDN and CDR2 FVKESK. The length of the CDR3 is 15 residues. In nucleotides, the CDR3 is TGTGCCAGCAGCCGGTACACAGGGGCGACCTACGAGCAGTACTTC. This translates into CASSRYTGATYEQYF.

This clone was counted between two and nine times. The chain combines TRBV6-5 with TRBJ1-5; 7 bases map to TRBD1. CDR1 is MNHEY, CDR2 SVGAGI, per germline. The CDR3 consists of 15 residues. Trimming cost V 3 bases and J 7 bases; bases outside gene matches: 9. CDR3 sequence (DNA): TGTGCCAGCAGTTATTCCGGACAGGTTGACCAGCCCCAGCATTTT. This codes for CASSYSGQVDQPQHF.

V is TRBV27 and J is TRBJ2-1; 10 nucleotides align to TRBD1. The CDR3 extends over 14 amino acids. The V gene's germline CDR1 is MNHEY and CDR2 SMNVEV (reference sequence). Trimming cost V 5 bases and J 8 bases; bases outside gene matches: 6. The CDR3 nucleotides read TGTGCCAGCAGTGCAGACAGGGGGCCGTATGAGCAGTTCTTC. It encodes CASSADRGPYEQFF.

The chain has TRBV5-8 and TRBJ2-3; D possibly corresponds to TRBD2 (5 bases). The V end was cut by 3 bases, the J end by 7 bases, with 9 bases between. Germline V lookup: CDR1 SGHTS, CDR2 YDEGEE. The CDR3 spans 12 residues. CDR3 in DNA: TGTGCCAGCAGCTACGAGCGGTATACGCAGTATTTT. It codes for CASSYERYTQYF.

The chain has TRBV18 and TRBJ2-5; TRBD1 matches 8 bases. This CDR3 is built from 14 residues. Per the germline V gene, CDR1 is KGHSH and CDR2 is LQKENI. V lost 4 bases, J lost 5 bases, and 6 bases stayed unmatched. The CDR3 sequence is CASSLDRVGETQYF. The CDR3 nucleotides read TGTGCCAGCTCACTGGACAGGGTTGGGGAGACCCAGTACTTC. The full variable domain, with the rest looked up from reference TRBV18 and TRBJ2-5, is NAGVMQNPRHLVRRRGQEARLRCSPMKGHSHVYWYRQLPEEGLKFMVYLQKENIIDESGMPKERFSAEFPKEGPSILRIQQVVRGDSAAYFCASSLDRVGETQYFGPGTRLLVL.

There are a few counts of this clone. V is TRBV7-9 and J is TRBJ2-1; 10 positions agree with TRBD2. The length of the CDR3 is 15 residues. The germline V gene encodes CDR1 SEHNR and CDR2 FQNEAQ (reference sequence). V lost 8 bases, J lost 4 bases, and 8 bases stayed unmatched. CDR3 region: CASCPGTSVYNEQFF. CDR3 coding DNA: TGTGCCAGCTGTCCCGGGACTAGCGTATACAATGAGCAGTTCTTC. Variable domain in full (rest from reference TRBV7-9 and TRBJ2-1): DTGVSQNPRHKITKRGQNVTFRCDPISEHNRLYWYRQTLGQGPEFLTYFQNEAQLEKSRLLSDRFSAERPKGSFSTLEIQRTEQGDSAMYLCASCPGTSVYNEQFFGPGTRLTVL.

The chain uses TRBV7-3 and TRBJ1-1; D uncertain. The germline V gene has CDR1 SGHTA and CDR2 FQGTGA. Trimming took 4 bases from V and 3 from J, leaving 9 bases between them. This CDR3 region has 13 residues. The CDR3 loop reads CASSSEGYTEAFF. The CDR3 nucleotides are TGTGCCAGCAGCTCAGAGGGATACACTGAAGCTTTCTTT.

The chain has TRBV5-6 and TRBJ1-5; D call uncertain. The CDR3 spans 14 residues. The V end lost 1 base, the J end lost 4 bases, and 9 bases lay between the germline ends. Germline-derived CDR1 and CDR2 are SGHDT and YYEEEE. The CDR3, as DNA: TGTGCCAGCAGCTTGTACAGTTTAAATCAGCCCCAGCATTTT. It yields the protein CASSLYSLNQPQHF. The variable domain in full, completed from reference TRBV5-6 and TRBJ1-5, reads DAGVTQSPTHLIKTRGQQVTLRCSPKSGHDTVSWYQQALGQGPQFIFQYYEEEERQRGNFPDRFSGHQFPNYSSELNVNALLLGDSALYLCASSLYSLNQPQHFGDGTRLSIL.

V is TRBV19 and J is TRBJ2-1; 9 bases map to TRBD2. V was clipped by 1 base and J by 7 bases; unmatched bases: 2. CDR1 and CDR2 (germline): LNHDA, SQIVND (reference sequence). The CDR3 loop spans 14 amino acids. The CDR3 DNA sequence: TGTGCCAGTAGTATAGCGGCGGGAGGGAATGAGCAGTTCTTC. Translation gives CASSIAAGGNEQFF.

The J gene is TRBJ2-7, the V gene TRBV28; D is unclear. The CDR3 runs to 10 residues. The germline CDR1 and CDR2 sequences are MDHEN and SYDVKM. With 3 bases removed from V and 5 bases from J, the gap between germline ends came to 2 bases. The CDR3 sequence is CASSFNEQYF. CDR3 nucleotide sequence: TGTGCCAGCAGTTTCAACGAGCAGTACTTC.

The J gene is TRBJ1-6, the V gene TRBV20-1, with D perhaps TRBD1 (6 bases). The germline V and J ends were trimmed by 3 bases and 10 bases, with 13 bases remaining between them. In germline, CDR1 is DFQATT, CDR2 SNEGSKA (reference sequence). CDR3 length: 13 residues. The DNA for the CDR3 is TGCAGTGCTAGTGGGGGCGAGGAGTCACCCCTCCACTTT. Amino acid sequence: CSASGGEESPLHF.

This chain uses TRBV28 with TRBJ1-1; D is uncertain. The V and J ends lost 6 bases and 5 bases respectively, with 19 bases between them. The CDR3 is 15 amino acids. Per germline, CDR1 MDHEN and CDR2 SYDVKM. The CDR3: CASSRPPGTVTEAFF. The DNA of the CDR3 is TGTGCCAGCAGCCGCCCCCCAGGTACGGTGACTGAAGCTTTCTTT. Using reference TRBV28 and TRBJ1-1 for the parts outside the CDR3, the full variable domain is DVKVTQSSRYLVKRTGEKVFLECVQDMDHENMFWYRQDPGLGLRLIYFSYDVKMKEKGDIPEGYSVSREKKERFSLILESASTNQTSMYLCASSRPPGTVTEAFFGQGTRLTVV.

The rearrangement links TRBV6-5 to TRBJ1-6; D perhaps matches TRBD1 (5 bases). Trimming took off 7 bases at V and 10 bases at J, with 14 bases between the two ends. The CDR3 has 13 amino acids. Germline lookup yields CDR1 MNHEY and CDR2 SVGAGI. CDR3 sequence (DNA): TGTGCCAGCACGGGAGGGGTGAGATCACCCCTCCACTTT. Translation gives CASTGGVRSPLHF.

The chain links TRBV11-2 to TRBJ1-2; 7 bases fit TRBD1. Losses at the gene ends were 5 bases for V and 0 bases for J; bases not matched to a gene: 12. Per the germline V gene, CDR1 is SGHAT and CDR2 is FQNNGV. The CDR3 is made up of 17 amino acids. The CDR3 bases are TGTGCCAGCAGCCCGCGACAGGGAGAGCGCACTAACTATGGCTACACCTTC. It yields the protein CASSPRQGERTNYGYTF. Variable domain in full (rest from reference TRBV11-2 and TRBJ1-2): EAGVAQSPRYKIIEKRQSVAFWCNPISGHATLYWYQQILGQGPKLLIQFQNNGVVDDSQLPKDRFSAERLKGVDSTLKIQPAKLEDSAVYLCASSPRQGERTNYGYTFGSGTRLTVV.